The subject of this entry is one T cell receptor beta chain. Its target is unknown. Markers CD45RO/CCR7/CD25/CD127/CD95/CD27 served to sort CD4+ naive, central memory, regulatory and stem cell-like memory cells. Germline V gene lookup returns CDR1 MNHEY and CDR2 SVGAGI. Trimming pared 8 bases from V and 3 bases from J, leaving 13 bases between. This CDR3 has 14 amino acids. This entry comes from a study of beta chain features in type 1 diabetes. Whole-study findings and limits: Researchers cautioned that cDNA sequencing could over-represent cells with high TCR expression.

Expressed TCRB transcripts were sequenced because the isolated RNA had all been reverse transcribed beforehand. Assay: immunoSEQ multiplex PCR; the TCRdb copy retains only in-frame clones and omits some. The repertoire includes about 250,000 clones, roughly an eighth of them detected once, and 0.025% to 0.03% sits in the top ten. The TCR originated in a woman in her forties in good health. The sequencing sample was made of naive CD4+ T cells from blood. J is TRBJ2-2 and V is TRBV6-5, with D perhaps matching TRBD1 (5 bases). CDR3 DNA: TGTGCCAGCGGGGTTCAGGGTTACACCGGGGAGCTGTTTTTT. It codes for CASGVQGYTGELFF.